What follows are 13 T cell receptor beta chains derived from one specimen sequenced in a study of T cell repertoires in cytomegalovirus infection. Each CDR3 protein is one row after TCRdb ran MiXCR on the reads. The sample lists a few hundred thousand distinct CDR3 sequences; around two fifths were seen once. For these TCRs, the target antigens are not known. This material consisted of cultured PBMCs, taken from culture after CMV antigen stimulation. The receptors were sampled from a human donor in good health (CMV status not recorded). Some clones in this sample may be carry-over from other donors' samples.

This clonotype has ten or more counts. The chain has TRBV7-6 and TRBJ1-5; 8 bases map to TRBD1. The germline gives CDR1 SGHVS, CDR2 FNYEAQ. There are 13 residues in the CDR3. Trimming took 5 bases from V and 7 from J; bases not matched to a gene: 4. The DNA for the CDR3 is TGTGCCAGCAGCAAGGACAGGGACCAGCCCCAGCATTTT. Amino acid sequence: CASSKDRDQPQHF.

The V gene is TRBV20-1, the J gene TRBJ2-7; D is unresolved. Germline CDR1 reads DFQATT; CDR2 reads SNEGSKA (reference sequence). This CDR3 comprises 11 residues. The V end lost 5 bases, the J end lost 1 base, and 6 bases lay between the germline ends. The CDR3 loop is CSAVASYEQYF. CDR3 in DNA: TGCAGTGCTGTGGCTTCCTACGAGCAGTACTTC.

The chain couples TRBV7-6 to TRBJ2-3; D is ambiguous. CDR1 and CDR2 from the germline V gene are SGHVS and FNYEAQ. This CDR3 region has 11 residues. Between the trimmed V and J ends, which lost 7 bases and 6 bases, there was a span of 8 bases. DNA for the CDR3: TGTGCCAGCACCAATATGGATACGCAGTATTTT. It encodes CASTNMDTQYF.

This clonotype was observed a handful of times. This rearrangement joins TRBV5-1 to TRBJ2-2, with D possibly matching TRBD2 (5 bases). CDR1 is SGHRS, CDR2 YFSETQ, per germline. This CDR3 has 16 amino acids. V shed 3 bases and J shed 3 bases, with 15 bases lying between them. The CDR3 is CASSSGSSRYTGELFF. DNA for the CDR3: TGCGCCAGCAGCTCTGGCTCTAGCAGATACACCGGGGAGCTGTTTTTT.

This clonotype was seen repeatedly, ten times or more. The chain is built from TRBV7-8 and TRBJ1-5; 7 bases map to TRBD1. The CDR3 consists of 15 residues. CDR1 is SGHVS, CDR2 FQNEAQ, per germline. Trimming removed 5 bases from V and 7 bases from J; junction bases left unmatched: 11. CDR3 sequence (DNA): TGTGCCAGCAGCCCGGACACCCCAGGGGGACAGCCCCAGCATTTT. Residues: CASSPDTPGGQPQHF. The complete variable domain, with remaining parts taken from reference TRBV7-8 and TRBJ1-5, reads GAGVSQSPRYKVAKRGQDVALRCDPISGHVSLFWYQQALGQGPEFLTYFQNEAQLDKSGLPSDRFFAERPEGSVSTLKIQRTQQEDSAVYLCASSPDTPGGQPQHFGDGTRLSIL.

This chain uses TRBV29-1 with TRBJ2-7; the D gene is possibly TRBD1 (5 bases). There are 11 residues in the CDR3. Looked up from germline, CDR1 is SQVTM and CDR2 is ANQGSEA. Trimming cost V 7 bases and J 7 bases, with 14 bases left between them. CDR3 protein: CSAARAEEQYF. CDR3 nucleotide sequence: TGCAGCGCCGCCAGGGCGGAGGAGCAGTACTTC.

This CDR3 reads CASGPLWGSPQHF. CDR3 DNA sequence: TGTGCCAGCGGACCGCTGTGGGGCAGTCCCCAGCATTTT. The chain carries TRBV6-6 and TRBJ1-5; perhaps TRBD1 as D (5 bases). Trimming left V 8 bases short and J 10 bases short, with 18 bases between. CDR3 length: 13 residues. Germline-derived CDR1 and CDR2 are MNHNY and SVGAGI (reference sequence).

This chain joins TRBV12-3 or TRBV12-4 and TRBJ2-7; no definite D call. Trimming pared 1 base from V and 3 bases from J, leaving 10 bases between. This CDR3 comprises 14 residues. Here the CDR3 reads CASSLGTEDYEQYF. The CDR3 DNA reads as TGTGCCAGCAGTTTAGGGACGGAAGACTACGAGCAGTACTTC.

This clonotype was observed once. The chain recombines TRBV20-1 with TRBJ2-1; 8 bases are a match to TRBD2. This CDR3 has 12 amino acids. Losses at the gene ends were 5 bases for V and 8 bases for J; bases not matched to a gene: 5. Germline lookup yields CDR1 DFQATT and CDR2 SNEGSKA (reference sequence). The CDR3 loop reads CSAGLALDEQFF. The CDR3 DNA follows: TGCAGTGCTGGACTAGCTCTCGATGAGCAGTTCTTC.

The chain is built from TRBV19 and TRBJ2-2; D is possibly TRBD1 (6 bases). The CDR3 is 14 residues long. Trimming stripped 3 bases from V and 3 bases from J, with 8 bases between. CDR1 is LNHDA and CDR2 is SQIVND in the germline V gene (reference sequence). CDR3 DNA: TGTGCCAGTAGTATCCAGGGGTACACCGGGGAGCTGTTTTTT. It translates to CASSIQGYTGELFF.

CDR3 in DNA: TGTGCCAGCAGCCGACGACCAGGGAACACTGAAGCTTTCTTT. Protein: CASSRRPGNTEAFF. The rearrangement uses TRBV7-2 and TRBJ1-1; unclear D gene. Germline V lookup: CDR1 SGHTA, CDR2 FQGNSA. The CDR3 is 14 amino acids. Trimming took 5 bases from V and 1 from J, leaving 11 bases between them.

This clonotype occurred a few times. The V and J genes are TRBV6-1 and TRBJ1-1; 8 bases agree with TRBD1. Germline V lookup: CDR1 MNHNS, CDR2 SASEGT. The CDR3 covers 14 residues. V dropped 4 bases and J dropped 5; count of bases not matched to a gene: 6. CDR3 protein: CASSVPQGATEAFF. CDR3 coding DNA: TGTGCCAGCAGTGTACCTCAGGGGGCAACTGAAGCTTTCTTT.

This clonotype was counted between two and nine times. The chain couples TRBV6-1 to TRBJ2-5; either TRBD1 or TRBD2 may fit D (5 bases each). The CDR3 loop spans 16 amino acids. Germline V gene sequence: CDR1 MNHNS, CDR2 SASEGT. V lost 1 base and J 1 base, leaving 13 bases between the germline ends. The CDR3 region is CASSEVGGSVQETQYF. CDR3 DNA sequence: TGTGCCAGCAGTGAAGTTGGGGGTAGCGTCCAAGAGACCCAGTACTTC.